One and the same sample provided the 8 T cell receptor beta chains below, sequenced in a study of blood T cell repertoires in COVID-19 (TCRdb year 2020). The library was prepared using the immunoSEQ multiplex PCR assay. As stored in TCRdb, this immuneACCESS dataset retains in-frame rearrangements with V and J assigned. A fraction of the clones does not appear; measured against another copy, unresolved V genes explain less than half of the discrepancy, and the remainder lacks a known reason. For this sample the table gives around 430,000 clones, of which 88% were detected only once. The ten largest clones take up around 12% of the sample. The sample comprised peripheral blood. Receptors originate from a woman aged 45-60 years with COVID-19, enrolled during active disease.

The CDR3 nucleotides read TGTGCCAGCAGCCCCAGGGCTGGGGACTCTGGAAACACCATATATTTT. This sequence encodes CASSPRAGDSGNTIYF. The chain is built from TRBV9 and TRBJ1-3; possibly TRBD1 for D (5 bases). The CDR3 runs to 16 residues. Deletions cut 4 bases from V and 0 bases from J, with 14 bases between. Germline V lookup: CDR1 SGDLS, CDR2 YYNGEE.

This clone was counted a single time. This chain joins TRBV19 and TRBJ2-5; TRBD2 matches at 9 bases. Germline V gene sequence: CDR1 LNHDA, CDR2 SQIVND (reference sequence). Losses at the gene ends were 5 bases for V and 0 bases for J; bases not matched to a gene: 10. The length of the CDR3 is 17 residues. CDR3 bases: TGTGCCAGTAGTTCTTTTAGCGGGGGAGAGTACCAAGAGACCCAGTACTTC. Translated: CASSSFSGGEYQETQYF. Looking up the rest from reference TRBV19 and TRBJ2-5 gives the full variable domain: DGGITQSPKYLFRKEGQNVTLSCEQNLNHDAMYWYRQDPGQGLRLIYYSQIVNDFQKGDIAEGYSVSREKKESFPLTVTSAQKNPTAFYLCASSSFSGGEYQETQYFGPGTRLLVL.

V and J are TRBV30 and TRBJ1-6; TRBD1 matches at 8 bases. After removal of 0 bases from V and 2 bases from J, the junction contained 0 bases not matched to a gene. This CDR3 is 15 amino acids long. Germline V CDR1 and CDR2: GTSNPN, SVGIG (reference sequence). In nucleotides, the CDR3 is TGTGCCTGGAGTGTACAGGGGGCCTATAATTCACCCCTCCACTTT. Amino acids: CAWSVQGAYNSPLHF.

The chain carries TRBV2 and TRBJ2-2; perhaps TRBD1 as D (5 bases). This CDR3 region has 14 residues. The germline V gene encodes CDR1 SNHLY and CDR2 FYNNEI. The V end was cut by 8 bases, the J end by 4 bases, with 14 bases between. The CDR3: CASVGQTATGELFF. The CDR3 coding sequence is TGTGCCAGCGTCGGCCAGACAGCCACCGGGGAGCTGTTTTTT.

The chain couples TRBV9 to TRBJ2-7; 8 positions agree with TRBD1. V dropped 2 bases and J dropped 6; count of bases not matched to a gene: 7. The CDR3 consists of 14 residues. Germline CDR1 and CDR2: SGDLS and YYNGEE. The CDR3 is CASSVLDRASEQYF. CDR3 sequence (DNA): TGTGCCAGCAGCGTTCTGGACAGGGCGTCCGAGCAGTACTTC.

The chain is built from TRBV9 and TRBJ1-2; 8 positions match TRBD1. This CDR3 spans 16 amino acids. Losses at the gene ends were 4 bases for V and 3 bases for J; bases not matched to a gene: 11. Germline CDR1 is SGDLS and CDR2 is YYNGEE. The CDR3 reads CASSPSPGQADYGYTF. The CDR3 nucleotides are TGTGCCAGCAGCCCAAGCCCGGGACAGGCGGACTATGGCTACACCTTC.

The chain carries TRBV5-8 and TRBJ2-7; 7 nucleotides align to TRBD1. Germline CDR1 reads SGHTS; CDR2 reads YDEGEE. Trimming removed 4 bases from V and 5 bases from J; junction bases left unmatched: 9. The CDR3 length is 14 residues. This chain's CDR3 is CASSLYRGVHEQYF. The CDR3, as DNA: TGTGCCAGCAGCCTCTACAGGGGAGTCCACGAGCAGTACTTC.

The chain joins TRBV5-1 to TRBJ2-4, with 7 bases matching TRBD1. The CDR3 totals 19 residues. CDR1 and CDR2 (germline): SGHRS, YFSETQ. V lost 0 bases and J lost 0; bases outside the gene matches: 12. The CDR3 spells CASSLDPDRAILAKNIQYF. The CDR3 nucleotides read TGCGCCAGCAGCTTGGATCCCGACAGGGCAATTTTAGCCAAAAACATTCAGTACTTC.